These T cell receptor beta chains were read from a single sample in a study of blood T cell repertoires in COVID-19. The repertoire was sequenced with immunoSEQ multiplex PCR; TCRdb's copy has only in-frame clones and lacks some. The data show around 430,000 clones, with approximately 90% seen just once and 10% to 15% held by the top ten. The specimen sequenced was peripheral blood. These receptors were collected from a woman aged 45-60 years with COVID-19, enrolled during active disease. CDR3s include the opening cysteine and the closing phenylalanine or tryptophan. The order of the fields is clone size, J gene, CDR3 length, V gene, D gene, CDR3 protein, CDR3 DNA. D genes are given only for firm matches. Size values are once, few and many counts, or a class for expanded clones, and some rows have none.

.,TRBJ1-5,13,TRBV5-4,TRBD1,CASSYGQDQPQHF,TGTGCCAGCAGCTACGGACAGGATCAGCCCCAGCATTTT
once,TRBJ1-5,14,TRBV19,.,CASRPGQPDQPQHF,TGTGCCAGTAGGCCGGGACAACCCGATCAGCCCCAGCATTTT
.,TRBJ1-3,12,TRBV2,TRBD1,CASDRAGNTIYF,TGTGCCAGCGACAGGGCTGGAAACACCATATATTTT
.,TRBJ1-3,15,TRBV9,.,CASSAGGVSGNTIYF,TGTGCCAGCAGCGCCGGGGGGGTCTCTGGAAACACCATATATTTT
.,TRBJ1-5,13,TRBV2,.,CASSVGWSQPQHF,TGTGCCAGCAGTGTCGGGTGGAGTCAGCCCCAGCATTTT
.,TRBJ2-7,19,TRBV23-1,.,CASSQSLEYPLRGNDEQYF,TGCGCCAGCAGTCAATCTCTCGAATACCCACTTAGGGGAAATGACGAGCAGTACTTC
.,TRBJ1-1,16,TRBV28,.,CASSLYPGQGLAEAFF,TGTGCCAGCAGTTTATACCCCGGGCAGGGATTGGCTGAAGCTTTCTTT
.,TRBJ1-3,13,TRBV7-2,TRBD1,CASSWDRGNTIYF,TGTGCCAGCAGCTGGGACAGGGGAAACACCATATATTTT
.,TRBJ2-7,15,TRBV5-1,.,CASSLASQGGYEQYF,TGCGCCAGCAGCTTGGCCAGTCAGGGCGGCTACGAGCAGTACTTC
.,TRBJ1-2,15,TRBV28,TRBD1,CASSPPGQGLGGYTF,TGTGCCAGCAGTCCCCCGGGACAGGGGCTGGGGGGCTACACCTTC
few,TRBJ1-2,14,TRBV7-2,.,CASSLVGQGYGYTF,TGTGCCAGCAGCTTAGTAGGTCAGGGCTATGGCTACACCTTC
.,TRBJ1-2,14,TRBV4-1,.,CASSQEARGDGYTF,TGCGCCAGCAGCCAAGAGGCCAGGGGCGATGGCTACACCTTC
.,TRBJ1-2,15,TRBV9,.,CASSVGAGGSFGYTF,TGTGCCAGCAGCGTAGGAGCGGGGGGCTCCTTTGGCTACACCTTC
.,TRBJ1-4,13,TRBV28,.,CASSEGMSEKLFF,TGTGCCAGCAGCGAGGGAATGAGTGAAAAACTGTTTTTT
once,TRBJ1-6,13,TRBV12-3/TRBV12-4,.,CASSLSSDSPLHF,TGTGCCAGCAGTTTGAGTTCGGATTCACCCCTCCACTTT
.,TRBJ1-1,14,TRBV5-1,.,CASRLDSFMTEAFF,TGCGCCAGCAGATTGGACAGCTTCATGACTGAAGCTTTCTTT
.,TRBJ2-3,16,TRBV6-5,.,CASSYLHGQMADTQYF,TGTGCCAGCAGTTACCTTCACGGACAGATGGCAGATACGCAGTATTTT
.,TRBJ1-1,16,TRBV4-1,.,CASSRNPSFGNTEAFF,TGCGCCAGCAGCCGAAACCCCTCCTTCGGGAACACTGAAGCTTTCTTT
.,TRBJ2-1,13,TRBV5-1,.,CASSSLALDEQFF,TGCGCCAGCAGCTCCCTAGCTTTGGATGAGCAGTTCTTC
.,TRBJ1-3,16,TRBV30,TRBD1,CAWSVGTVSSGNTIYF,TGTGCCTGGAGTGTGGGGACAGTCAGCTCTGGAAACACCATATATTTT
once,TRBJ2-2,16,TRBV11-2,.,CASSPNPGFGTGELFF,TGTGCCAGCAGCCCGAACCCCGGGTTTGGCACCGGGGAGCTGTTTTTT
once,TRBJ2-1,13,TRBV28,.,CASSLWETDEQFF,TGTGCCAGCAGTTTATGGGAGACTGATGAGCAGTTCTTC
.,TRBJ2-1,14,TRBV7-3,.,CASSLTPGPNEQFF,TGTGCCAGCAGCTTAACCCCTGGGCCCAATGAGCAGTTCTTC
.,TRBJ1-2,11,TRBV30,.,CAWSVLYGYTF,TGTGCCTGGAGTGTACTATATGGCTACACCTTC